This T cell receptor beta chain was retrieved from a study of OX40 agonist ivuxolimab in advanced cancers. The germline V and J ends were trimmed by 5 bases and 8 bases, with 15 bases remaining between them. From germline, CDR1 is SGHTA and CDR2 FQGNSA. The CDR3 covers 13 residues. Sequencing was performed with immunoSEQ multiplex PCR; in TCRdb, only in-frame clones are kept and a portion is missing. In the table there are more than 85,000 clones, about 92% of which are singletons. This clonotype was obtained from an adult with an advanced solid tumor such as melanoma, head and neck, liver or kidney cancer. The sample consisted of CD4+ or CD8+ T cells sorted from blood, taken in a trial of the OX40 agonist ivuxolimab. This chain connects TRBV7-2 to TRBJ1-2; D gene uncertain. The CDR3 DNA sequence: TGTGCCAGCAGCATTCCGGGGATGGGCGGCTACACCTTC. Protein product: CASSIPGMGGYTF. The full variable domain, rest sourced from reference TRBV7-2 and TRBJ1-2, is GAGVSQSPSNKVTEKGKDVELRCDPISGHTALYWYRQSLGQGLEFLIYFQGNSAPDKSGLPSDRFSAERTGGSVSTLTIQRTQQEDSAVYLCASSIPGMGGYTFGSGTRLTVV.